These T cell receptor beta chains were read from a single sample in a study of blood T cells in healthy people across ages. TCRdb re-called the 5' RACE reads with MiXCR, one entry per CDR3 protein. The sample has over 750,000 distinct CDR3 sequences; around a quarter are singletons. The data were also submitted as part of a second study, on T cells of mothers and their children.

Sequenced: blood. The receptors were sampled from a boy younger than 18 in good health. Each CDR3 is given without its conserved first and last residue. A D gene is named only where the DNA matches it firmly. The size field is filled for only some rows; it gives once, few, many or a size class.

d_call j_call v_call clone_size cdr3_aa
TRBD2 TRBJ2-7 TRBV28 few ASSPTSGSTVEQY
TRBD1 TRBJ2-3 TRBV18 few ASSDRGDTQY
NA TRBJ2-5 TRBV7-2 NA ASSLVRQVDRETQY
TRBD1 TRBJ2-1 TRBV20-1 few SARDPGTGTNNEQF
TRBD1 TRBJ2-2 TRBV5-1 NA ASSSSKRTGGTGELF
NA TRBJ2-5 TRBV6-2/TRBV6-3 few ASSTFRGVETQY
NA TRBJ2-3 TRBV9 few ASSPLGGGPTDTQY
TRBD1 TRBJ2-3 TRBV24-1 few ATSEDRGNTDTQY
NA TRBJ2-7 TRBV5-1 NA ASSFAGTPYEQY
NA NA TRBV7-9 NA ASSPRVGGQETQY
TRBD2 TRBJ2-2 TRBV6-5 few ASSYGGLAGTRGYTGELF
TRBD2 NA TRBV18 few ASSPGTRRDEQY
NA TRBJ2-2 TRBV12-5 few ASGLQQVYTGELF
NA TRBJ1-4 TRBV7-3 NA ASSLKLKGVGEKLF
NA TRBJ1-1 TRBV15 NA VTSRARGETEAF
TRBD2 TRBJ2-2 TRBV6-5 few ASSYGLGGTGELF
NA NA TRBV7-2 few ASSFLPRSQEQF
NA TRBJ1-4 TRBV29-1 NA SVEVGRKLF
TRBD1 NA TRBV12-3/TRBV12-4 NA ATAPGQGVHDEQF
NA TRBJ1-6 TRBV7-8 few ASSSPRPILSPLH
TRBD1 TRBJ2-7 TRBV12-3/TRBV12-4 NA ASSPPGQVSYEQY
NA NA TRBV7-2 many ASSLAKLEQF
TRBD1 TRBJ2-5 TRBV6-2/TRBV6-3 NA ASSPGQNFF
NA NA TRBV4-1 few ASSQSVRDIGETQY
TRBD2 NA TRBV7-9 NA ASSFGLAGLYEQY
NA TRBJ2-7 TRBV12-3/TRBV12-4 NA ASSGFTRPHEQY
NA TRBJ1-5 TRBV4-1 NA ASSQANRAYSNQPQH
TRBD1 TRBJ2-7 TRBV12-3/TRBV12-4 NA ASSFPGQGGTSGTYEQY
NA TRBJ2-3 TRBV24-1 few ATSDLRGADTQY
TRBD1 NA TRBV28 NA ASSLTGQGGQF
NA TRBJ1-1 TRBV12-3/TRBV12-4 NA ASIASDTEAF
NA TRBJ2-7 TRBV2 NA ASSEGILLYEQY
TRBD2 TRBJ2-1 TRBV20-1 few SAREGRTSGSWYNEQF
TRBD2 TRBJ2-1 TRBV10-3 NA AISSLGLAANNEQF
TRBD2 TRBJ2-5 TRBV3-1 NA ASSQAGTRGQETQY
NA TRBJ1-4 TRBV4-2 many ASTRLVEAGTEKLF
NA TRBJ2-5 TRBV7-8 NA ASSAGASWQETQY
TRBD1 TRBJ2-2 TRBV9 NA ASSVRGPANTGELF
NA TRBJ1-1 TRBV20-1 few SATNTEAF
NA TRBJ1-4 TRBV28 few ASSPAGRNEKLF
NA TRBJ1-2 TRBV20-1 few SPIGGYT
TRBD1 TRBJ2-4 TRBV3-1 few ASSPPRDRDIQY